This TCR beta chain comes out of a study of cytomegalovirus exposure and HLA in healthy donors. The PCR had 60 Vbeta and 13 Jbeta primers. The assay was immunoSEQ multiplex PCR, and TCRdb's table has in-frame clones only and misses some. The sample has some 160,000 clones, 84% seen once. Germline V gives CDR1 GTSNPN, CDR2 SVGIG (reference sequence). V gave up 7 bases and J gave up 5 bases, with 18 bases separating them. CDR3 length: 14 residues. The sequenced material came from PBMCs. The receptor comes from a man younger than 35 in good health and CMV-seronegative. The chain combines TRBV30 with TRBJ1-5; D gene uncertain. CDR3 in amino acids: CAYTTGNLDQPQHF. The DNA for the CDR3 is TGTGCCTATACCACCGGGAATTTAGATCAGCCCCAGCATTTT.